These 10 T cell receptor beta chains originate from one sample sequenced in a study of T cells after yellow fever vaccination. Using its own MiXCR run on the 5' RACE reads, TCRdb lists one record per CDR3 protein. The sample records around 330,000 distinct CDR3 sequences, roughly 3.5% being singletons. This sample comprised PBMCs, obtained on the day of the yellow fever booster vaccination. The source of these receptors is a man aged 18-30 years who received the YFV17D yellow fever vaccine.

This clonotype was seen ten or more times. The rearrangement links TRBV11-2 to TRBJ2-5; a possible D gene is TRBD2 (6 bases). Germline V lookup: CDR1 SGHAT, CDR2 FQNNGV. Trimming removed 0 bases from V and 5 bases from J, with 19 bases in between. The CDR3 covers 17 residues. For the CDR3, the DNA is TGTGCCAGCAGCTTAGATCGACGGGCGGAGGGCCGGGAGACCCAGTACTTC. It codes for CASSLDRRAEGRETQYF.

This clonotype was detected ten times or more. V gene TRBV6-6 combines with J gene TRBJ2-1; TRBD1 or TRBD2 may be the D gene (7 bases each). The V end lost 2 bases, the J end lost 7 bases, and 12 bases lay between the germline ends. Germline loops: CDR1 MNHNY, CDR2 SVGAGI (reference sequence). The CDR3 runs to 14 residues. The CDR3 sequence: CASSYRQGGNEQFF. CDR3 in DNA: TGTGCCAGCAGTTACAGGCAGGGGGGGAATGAGCAGTTCTTC.

The chain links TRBV7-9 to TRBJ1-1; no clear D gene. This CDR3 contains 12 residues. Germline assignment: CDR1 SEHNR and CDR2 FQNEAQ (reference sequence). V was shortened by 5 bases and J by 3 bases, with 7 bases between the two germline ends. The CDR3 DNA reads as TGTGCCAGCAGCCACCGGGACACTGAAGCTTTCTTT. It codes for CASSHRDTEAFF.

The table lists this clonotype with many counts. The chain uses TRBV19 and TRBJ2-7; 9 nucleotides line up with TRBD2. J gave up 1 base and V 5 bases, and 9 bases lay outside the gene matches. The germline CDR1 and CDR2 sequences are LNHDA and SQIVND (reference sequence). The CDR3 is made up of 16 amino acids. CDR3: CASSVSLAGYSYEQYF. CDR3 nucleotides: TGTGCCAGTAGTGTCTCTCTAGCGGGATATTCCTACGAGCAGTACTTC.

This clonotype was found many times. This sequence joins TRBV7-8 and TRBJ2-2; the match to TRBD1 covers 7 bases. Germline CDR1 and CDR2: SGHVS and FQNEAQ. V trimming: 4 bases; J trimming: 4 bases; junction bases outside the gene matches: 6. The CDR3 loop spans 15 amino acids. CDR3 protein: CASSYPTGPTGELFF. CDR3 DNA: TGTGCCAGCAGCTACCCGACAGGGCCCACCGGGGAGCTGTTTTTT.

This clonotype has just a few counts. This rearrangement joins TRBV4-1 to TRBJ2-3, with 8 positions matching TRBD2. Germline-derived CDR1 and CDR2 are MGHRA and YSYEKL. CDR3 length: 18 amino acids. Germline trimming cut 1 base from V and 4 bases from J; bases unmatched to any gene: 13. The CDR3, as DNA: TGCGCCAGCAGCCAAGGCCCCCCGGTCGCGGGGGGAGCAGATACGCAGTATTTT. Encoded protein: CASSQGPPVAGGADTQYF.

This clonotype was observed at least ten times. The chain is built from TRBV9 and TRBJ2-3, with a weak D call TRBD1 (6 bases). Germline CDR1 SGDLS, CDR2 YYNGEE. This CDR3 region has 14 residues. With 1 base removed from V and 5 bases from J, the gap between germline ends came to 11 bases. For the CDR3, the DNA is TGTGCCAGCAGCGTACAGGGGCAGGGAGATACGCAGTATTTT. Encoded protein: CASSVQGQGDTQYF.

This clonotype has more than one count but fewer than ten. The V and J genes are TRBV12-3 or TRBV12-4 and TRBJ1-1, with 10 bases fitting TRBD1. This CDR3 is built from 14 residues. V shed 6 bases, J shed 5 bases, and the junction held 6 bases outside the gene matches. CDR3 sequence: CASRRTGGGTEAFF. For the CDR3, the DNA is TGTGCCAGCAGAAGGACAGGGGGTGGAACTGAAGCTTTCTTT.

The chain couples TRBV14 to TRBJ2-3; 11 bases match TRBD2. The V gene end was trimmed by 6 bases and the J gene end by 3 bases; junction bases not matched to a gene: 26. The CDR3 spans 22 residues. Germline CDR1 and CDR2: SGHDN and FVKESK. In nucleotides, the CDR3 is TGTGCCAGCAGTCCAAGATCGATCGGCCTCAACCGACTAGCGGGGCGAACAGATACGCAGTATTTT. Protein: CASSPRSIGLNRLAGRTDTQYF.

This clonotype appeared many times. V and J are TRBV4-1 and TRBJ1-1, with TRBD1 as a possible D gene (5 bases). V lost 1 base and J 1 base, leaving 13 bases between the germline ends. The CDR3 totals 16 residues. Germline CDR1 and CDR2: MGHRA and YSYEKL. CDR3 sequence reads: CASSQGQGFWNTEAFF. CDR3 nucleotides: TGCGCCAGCAGCCAAGGGCAGGGATTCTGGAACACTGAAGCTTTCTTT.